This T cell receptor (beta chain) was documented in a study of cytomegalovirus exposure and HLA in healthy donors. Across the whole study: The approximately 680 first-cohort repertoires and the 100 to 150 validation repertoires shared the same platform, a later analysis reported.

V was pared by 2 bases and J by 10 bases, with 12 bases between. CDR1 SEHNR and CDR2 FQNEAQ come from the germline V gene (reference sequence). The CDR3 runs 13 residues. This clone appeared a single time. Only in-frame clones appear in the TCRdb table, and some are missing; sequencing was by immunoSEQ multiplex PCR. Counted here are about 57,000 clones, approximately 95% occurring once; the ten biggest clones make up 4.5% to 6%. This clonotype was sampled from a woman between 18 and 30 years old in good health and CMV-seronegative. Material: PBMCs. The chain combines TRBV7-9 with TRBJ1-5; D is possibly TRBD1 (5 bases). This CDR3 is CASSLSGKYPQHF. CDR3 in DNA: TGTGCCAGCAGCTTATCAGGGAAGTATCCCCAGCATTTT.